What follows are 20 T cell receptor beta chains derived from one specimen sequenced in a study of blood T cells in healthy people across ages. For the second PCR, which ran for about 6 to 11 cycles, a sample-barcoded 5' primer and a J-beta primer mix were used. TCRdb reprocessed the 5' RACE reads with MiXCR, giving one entry per CDR3 protein. The sample includes fewer than 1,200,000 distinct CDR3 sequences, 20% to 25% of them seen just once. The same data also went into a second study, on T cells of mothers and their children.

The sample comprised blood. Receptor source: a girl aged 2-10 years in good health.

The chain uses TRBV12-3 or TRBV12-4 and TRBJ2-5, with 7 bases matching TRBD1. This CDR3 is 15 amino acids long. The V segment lost 6 bases and the J segment 4 bases; nucleotides outside the gene matches: 11. The CDR3 loop reads CASSPRQGTGETQYF. The CDR3 nucleotides read TGTGCCAGCAGCCCTAGACAGGGTACAGGAGAGACCCAGTACTTC.

This chain uses TRBV28 with TRBJ2-6; D is undetermined. V shed 5 bases and J shed 3 bases, with 8 bases lying between them. The CDR3 extends over 14 amino acids. The germline V gene has CDR1 MDHEN and CDR2 SYDVKM. CDR3 protein: CASSKRRGANVLTF. Written as DNA, the CDR3 is TGTGCCAGCAGTAAACGCCGTGGGGCCAACGTCCTGACTTTC.

The chain employs TRBV20-1 and TRBJ2-5; 7 bases are shared with TRBD1. TRBJ2-1 matches the DNA end more closely, so the J call is doubtful. This CDR3 is built from 12 residues. CDR1 and CDR2 (germline): DFQATT, SNEGSKA (reference sequence). CDR3 loop: CSATTTGDEQFF. As DNA, the CDR3 is TGCAGTGCTACCACAACAGGGGACGAGCAGTTCTTC.

Regarding this clonotype: The junction departs from germline at one end; a sequencing error may be responsible. This chain connects TRBV6-5 to TRBJ1-1; 7 nucleotides line up with TRBD1. The germline CDR1 and CDR2 sequences are MNHEY and SVGAGI. The CDR3 totals 15 residues. This CDR3 is CASSFTGQTNTEVFF. In DNA, the CDR3 is TGTGCCAGCAGTTTCACGGGACAGACCAACACTGAAGTTTTCTTT.

This chain uses TRBV20-1 with TRBJ2-3, with 10 bases aligning to TRBD2. In germline, CDR1 is DFQATT, CDR2 SNEGSKA (reference sequence). The CDR3 is 19 amino acids. Trimming cost V 0 bases and J 5 bases; bases outside gene matches: 17. The CDR3 reads CSARDPSWTSGYKGDTQYF. The CDR3 DNA follows: TGCAGTGCTAGAGACCCCTCGTGGACTAGCGGTTATAAGGGAGATACGCAGTATTTT.

There are a few counts of this clonotype. The chain uses TRBV20-1 and TRBJ2-1; tentative D call: TRBD1 (5 bases). CDR1 is DFQATT and CDR2 is SNEGSKA in the germline V gene (reference sequence). Trimming stripped 3 bases from V and 5 bases from J, with 11 bases between. This CDR3 is 13 amino acids long. CDR3 protein: CSASRPGHNEQFF. CDR3 DNA sequence: TGCAGTGCTAGTCGGCCAGGGCACAATGAGCAGTTCTTC.

The rearrangement uses TRBV29-1 and TRBJ2-7; 10 bases fit TRBD1. The V segment lost 6 bases and the J segment 13 bases; nucleotides outside the gene matches: 21. This CDR3 spans 15 amino acids. Germline V gene lookup returns CDR1 SQVTM and CDR2 ANQGSEA. The CDR3 coding sequence is TGCAGCGTCCTAGTGGGACAGGGGTGGGGATGGGTCACCTACTTC. Encoded protein: CSVLVGQGWGWVTYF.

CDR3: CASSYGQGALVPLDTEAFF. The CDR3 bases are TGCGCCAGCAGCTACGGACAGGGGGCGTTAGTCCCATTGGACACTGAAGCTTTCTTT. This sequence joins TRBV5-1 and TRBJ1-1; TRBD1 matches at 11 bases. From germline, CDR1 is SGHRS and CDR2 YFSETQ. V was clipped by 3 bases and J by 3 bases; unmatched bases: 16. The CDR3 runs to 19 residues.

This clonotype occurred a few times. Germline is not matched at one junction end, which may reflect a read error. V gene TRBV29-1 combines with J gene TRBJ2-5, with D possibly matching TRBD2 (5 bases). The length of the CDR3 is 10 residues. Germline CDR1 SQVTM, CDR2 ANQGSEA. The CDR3 coding sequence is TGCAGCGGCGGAGGAGAGACCCAGTGCTTC. Its protein product is CSGGGETQCF.

CDR3 sequence (DNA): TGTGCCAGCAGTTACTCTGCGCGGATTCACACCGGGGAGCTGTTTTTT. This codes for CASSYSARIHTGELFF. This chain links TRBV6-5 with TRBJ2-2; D is undetermined. Germline V gene lookup returns CDR1 MNHEY and CDR2 SVGAGI. This CDR3 has 16 residues. The V gene lost 0 bases and the J gene lost 3 bases, with 11 bases spanning the gap.

The chain carries TRBV5-1 and TRBJ2-5; 7 bases agree with TRBD1. TRBJ2-1 matches the DNA end more closely, so the J call is doubtful. The CDR3 totals 15 residues. Per the germline V gene, CDR1 is SGHRS and CDR2 is YFSETQ. The CDR3 DNA reads as TGCGCCAGCAGCTTGTTAGGGGGCTTTTCTCATGAGCAGTTCTTC. Protein: CASSLLGGFSHEQFF.

The table lists this clonotype with a few counts. This chain uses TRBV6-2 or TRBV6-3 with TRBJ2-5; D possibly corresponds to TRBD2 (6 bases). With the DNA end fitting TRBJ2-1 better, the J assignment may be wrong. Germline V gene sequence: CDR1 MNHEY, CDR2 SVGEGT. The CDR3 is 13 residues long. The CDR3 is CASGISLANEQFF. In DNA, the CDR3 is TGTGCCAGCGGAATATCACTAGCAAATGAGCAGTTCTTC.

This clonotype was counted a few times. The V and J genes are TRBV24-1 and TRBJ2-3, with D perhaps assigned TRBD1 or TRBD2 (5 bases each). This CDR3 has 13 amino acids. The V and J ends lost 5 bases and 2 bases respectively, with 7 bases between them. Germline V gene sequence: CDR1 KGHDR, CDR2 SFDVKD. Here the CDR3 reads CATSVGDTDTQYF. As DNA, the CDR3 is TGTGCCACCAGTGTGGGGGACACAGATACGCAGTATTTT.

V and J are TRBV6-5 and TRBJ2-7; a weak D match, TRBD2 (6 bases). This CDR3 spans 16 amino acids. Trimming took off 5 bases at V and 3 bases at J, with 20 bases between the two ends. CDR1 MNHEY and CDR2 SVGAGI come from the germline V gene. CDR3 loop: CASSQPPGTSIYEQYF. In DNA form, the CDR3 reads TGTGCCAGCAGTCAACCTCCCGGGACTTCGATCTACGAGCAGTACTTC.

This sequence joins TRBV6-6 and TRBJ2-5; 9 bases line up with TRBD2. The junction had 17 bases not matched to a gene; V was cut back by 10 bases and J by 11 bases. Germline V gene lookup returns CDR1 MNHNY and CDR2 SVGAGI (reference sequence). This CDR3 region has 14 residues. The CDR3 region is CATGQRGEAGEQYF. For the CDR3, the DNA is TGTGCCACCGGCCAGCGGGGGGAAGCGGGGGAGCAGTACTTC.

V usage is TRBV25-1 and J usage is TRBJ2-4; a possible D gene is TRBD1 (5 bases). This CDR3 spans 14 amino acids. The germline V and J ends were trimmed by 4 bases and 1 base, with 8 bases remaining between them. The germline gives CDR1 MGHDK, CDR2 SYGVNS. The CDR3: CASSVSGAKNIQYF. The CDR3 DNA reads TGTGCCAGCAGTGTTTCAGGGGCCAAAAACATTCAGTACTTC.

V gene TRBV2 combines with J gene TRBJ2-1; the match to TRBD2 covers 8 bases. The length of the CDR3 is 13 residues. The V segment lost 8 bases and the J segment 6 bases; nucleotides outside the gene matches: 6. The germline V gene has CDR1 SNHLY and CDR2 FYNNEI. The CDR3 here is CASLRGAGNEQFF. The CDR3 DNA follows: TGTGCCAGCCTGCGGGGGGCCGGCAATGAGCAGTTCTTC.

The chain uses TRBV19 and TRBJ2-5; D not certain. Trimming left V 9 bases short and J 2 bases short, with 13 bases between. The germline gives CDR1 LNHDA, CDR2 SQIVND (reference sequence). This CDR3 has 13 residues. The CDR3 loop is CASANLLQETQYF. The CDR3 DNA follows: TGTGCCAGCGCAAACTTACTACAAGAGACCCAGTACTTC.

The chain links TRBV28 to TRBJ1-3; D gene uncertain. V was shortened by 3 bases and J by 1 base, with 13 bases between the two germline ends. Germline V CDR1 and CDR2: MDHEN, SYDVKM. This CDR3 comprises 16 residues. CDR3 coding DNA: TGTGCCAGCAGTTTGGTCCCGGGGTTATCTGGAAACACCATATATTTT. Translating gives CASSLVPGLSGNTIYF. Full variable domain (remainder filled in from reference TRBV28 and TRBJ1-3): DVKVTQSSRYLVKRTGEKVFLECVQDMDHENMFWYRQDPGLGLRLIYFSYDVKMKEKGDIPEGYSVSREKKERFSLILESASTNQTSMYLCASSLVPGLSGNTIYFGEGSWLTVV.

V gene TRBV7-2 combines with J gene TRBJ1-4, with unresolved D. The V end lost 4 bases, the J end lost 6 bases, and 15 bases lay between the germline ends. The CDR3 length is 15 residues. Germline CDR1 and CDR2: SGHTA and FQGNSA. CDR3 bases: TGTGCCAGCAGCTACGACCCAGGCGAGGATGAAAAACTGTTTTTT. This encodes CASSYDPGEDEKLFF.